What follows is one T cell receptor beta chain and its context. These data belong to a study of OX40 agonist ivuxolimab in advanced cancers. Libraries were prepared by immunoSEQ multiplex PCR; TCRdb keeps only in-frame clonotypes and omits some of them. Here the sample spans roughly 40,000 clones, 89% being singletons. This CDR3 comprises 13 residues. The germline gives CDR1 SGHKS, CDR2 YYEKEE (reference sequence). Trimming took off 4 bases at V and 1 base at J, with 8 bases between the two ends. The origin of this receptor is an adult with an advanced solid tumor such as melanoma, head and neck, liver or kidney cancer. The V call is TRBV5-5, the J call TRBJ1-1; D not resolved. The specimen comprised CD4+ or CD8+ T cells sorted from blood, sampled in a trial of the OX40 agonist ivuxolimab. The CDR3 bases are TGTGCCAGCAGCCCCACACCGAACACTGAAGCTTTCTTT. Encoded protein: CASSPTPNTEAFF.